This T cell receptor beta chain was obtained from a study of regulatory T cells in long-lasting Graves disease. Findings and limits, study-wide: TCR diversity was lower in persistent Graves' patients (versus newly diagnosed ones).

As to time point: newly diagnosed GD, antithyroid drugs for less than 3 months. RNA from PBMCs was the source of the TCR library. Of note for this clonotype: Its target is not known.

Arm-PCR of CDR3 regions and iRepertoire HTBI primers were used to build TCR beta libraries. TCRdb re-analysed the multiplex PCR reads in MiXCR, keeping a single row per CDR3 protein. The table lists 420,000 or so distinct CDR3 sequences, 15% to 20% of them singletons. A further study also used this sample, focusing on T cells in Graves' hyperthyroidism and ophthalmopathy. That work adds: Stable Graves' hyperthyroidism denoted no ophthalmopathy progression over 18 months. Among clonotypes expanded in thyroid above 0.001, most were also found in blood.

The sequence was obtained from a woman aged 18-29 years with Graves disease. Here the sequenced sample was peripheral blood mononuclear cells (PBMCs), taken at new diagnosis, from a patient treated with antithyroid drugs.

In DNA form, the CDR3 reads TGTGCCAGCAGCCTAGCACTTCAGGGGGCCGGTGGCTACACCTTC. Protein product: CASSLALQGAGGYTF. This chain joins TRBV5-6 and TRBJ1-2, with 8 bases identical to TRBD1. Germline assignment: CDR1 SGHDT and CDR2 YYEEEE. There are 15 residues in the CDR3. V shed 4 bases and J 7 bases; nucleotides not matched to a gene: 12.